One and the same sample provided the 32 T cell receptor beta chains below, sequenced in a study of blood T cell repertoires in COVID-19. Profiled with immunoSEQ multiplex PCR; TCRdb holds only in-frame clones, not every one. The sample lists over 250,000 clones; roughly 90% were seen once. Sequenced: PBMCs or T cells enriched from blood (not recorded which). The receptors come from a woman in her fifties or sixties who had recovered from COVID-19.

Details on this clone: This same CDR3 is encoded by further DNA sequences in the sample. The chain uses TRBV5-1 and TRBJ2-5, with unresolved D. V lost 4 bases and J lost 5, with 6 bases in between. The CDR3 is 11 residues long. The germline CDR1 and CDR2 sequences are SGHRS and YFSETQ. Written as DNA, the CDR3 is TGCGCCAGCAGCAGTGCGGAGACCCAGTACTTC. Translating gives CASSSAETQYF.

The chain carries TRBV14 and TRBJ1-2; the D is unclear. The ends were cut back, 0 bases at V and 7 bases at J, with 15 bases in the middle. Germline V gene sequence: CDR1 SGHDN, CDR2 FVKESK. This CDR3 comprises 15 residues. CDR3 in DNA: TGTGCCAGCAGCCAAGACGGACTCGGGGTGGGTGGCTACACCTTC. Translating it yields CASSQDGLGVGGYTF.

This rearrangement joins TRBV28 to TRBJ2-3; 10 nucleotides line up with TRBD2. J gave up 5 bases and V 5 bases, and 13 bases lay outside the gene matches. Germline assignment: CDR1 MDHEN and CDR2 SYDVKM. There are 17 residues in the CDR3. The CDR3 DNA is TGTGCCAGCAGTCCGATTACTAGCGGGATTTTTGGAGATACGCAGTATTTT. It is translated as CASSPITSGIFGDTQYF.

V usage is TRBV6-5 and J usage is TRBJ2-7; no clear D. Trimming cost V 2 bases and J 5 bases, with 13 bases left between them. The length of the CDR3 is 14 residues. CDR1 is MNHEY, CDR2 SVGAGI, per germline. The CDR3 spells CASSYTSQAHEQYF. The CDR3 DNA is TGTGCCAGCAGTTACACATCCCAGGCCCACGAGCAGTACTTC.

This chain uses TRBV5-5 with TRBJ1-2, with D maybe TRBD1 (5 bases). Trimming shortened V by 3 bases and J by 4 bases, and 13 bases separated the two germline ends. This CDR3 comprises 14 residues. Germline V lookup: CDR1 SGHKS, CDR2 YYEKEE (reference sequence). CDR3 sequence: CASSSGTGRYGYTF. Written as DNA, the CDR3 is TGTGCCAGCAGCTCCGGGACTGGACGCTATGGCTACACCTTC.

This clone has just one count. The CDR3 is CASSLRGRPYGYTF. DNA for the CDR3: TGTGCCAGCAGCTTGAGAGGGCGGCCCTATGGCTACACCTTC. The chain links TRBV5-6 to TRBJ1-2; D not certain. CDR1 is SGHDT, CDR2 YYEEEE, per germline. There are 14 residues in the CDR3. Trimming removed 1 base from V and 4 bases from J, with 11 bases in between.

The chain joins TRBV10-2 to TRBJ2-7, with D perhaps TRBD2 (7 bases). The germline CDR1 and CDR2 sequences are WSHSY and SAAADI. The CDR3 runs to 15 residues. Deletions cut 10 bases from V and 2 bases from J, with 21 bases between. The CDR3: CATLGGGAPTYEQYF. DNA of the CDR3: TGCGCCACCCTGGGAGGGGGGGCGCCTACCTACGAGCAGTACTTC.

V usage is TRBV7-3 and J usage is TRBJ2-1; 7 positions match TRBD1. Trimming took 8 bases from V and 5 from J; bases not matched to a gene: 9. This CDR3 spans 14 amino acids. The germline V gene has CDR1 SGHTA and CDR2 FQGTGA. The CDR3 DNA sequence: TGTGCCAGCGCGGAGGAAGGGGGCCACAATGAGCAGTTCTTC. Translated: CASAEEGGHNEQFF.

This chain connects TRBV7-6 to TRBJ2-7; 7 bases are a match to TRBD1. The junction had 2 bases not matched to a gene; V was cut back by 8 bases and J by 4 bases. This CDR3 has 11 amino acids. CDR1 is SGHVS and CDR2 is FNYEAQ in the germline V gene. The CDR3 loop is CASAQGYEQYF. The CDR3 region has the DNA TGTGCCAGCGCACAGGGGTACGAGCAGTACTTC. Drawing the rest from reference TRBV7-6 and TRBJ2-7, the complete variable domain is GAGVSQSPRYKVTKRGQDVALRCDPISGHVSLYWYRQALGQGPEFLTYFNYEAQQDKSGLPNDRFSAERPEGSISTLTIQRTEQRDSAMYRCASAQGYEQYFGPGTRLTVT.

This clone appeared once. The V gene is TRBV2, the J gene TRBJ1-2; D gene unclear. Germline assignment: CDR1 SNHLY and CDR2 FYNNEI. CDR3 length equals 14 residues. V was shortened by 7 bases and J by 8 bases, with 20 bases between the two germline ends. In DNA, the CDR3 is TGTGCCAGCACCTCCAACCCGGTGGTTCGCGGCTACACCTTC. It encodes CASTSNPVVRGYTF. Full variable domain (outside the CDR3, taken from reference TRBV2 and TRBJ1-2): EPEVTQTPSHQVTQMGQEVILRCVPISNHLYFYWYRQILGQKVEFLVSFYNNEISEKSEIFDDQFSVERPDGSNFTLKIRSTKLEDSAMYFCASTSNPVVRGYTFGSGTRLTVV.

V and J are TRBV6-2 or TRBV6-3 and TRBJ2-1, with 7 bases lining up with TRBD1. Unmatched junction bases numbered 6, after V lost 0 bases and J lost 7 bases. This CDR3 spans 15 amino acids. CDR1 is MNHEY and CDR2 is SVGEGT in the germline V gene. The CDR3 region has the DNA TGTGCCAGCAGTTACTCGAGAACAGGGGTGAATGAGCAGTTCTTC. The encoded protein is CASSYSRTGVNEQFF.

The CDR3 DNA follows: TGCGCCAGCAGCTTGGGAGAGGCTGGAAACACCATATATTTT. It translates to CASSLGEAGNTIYF. The gene calls are TRBV5-1 and TRBJ1-3; D gene uncertain. V lost 0 bases, J lost 2 bases, and 6 bases lay in between. Germline V gene sequence: CDR1 SGHRS, CDR2 YFSETQ. This CDR3 has 14 residues.

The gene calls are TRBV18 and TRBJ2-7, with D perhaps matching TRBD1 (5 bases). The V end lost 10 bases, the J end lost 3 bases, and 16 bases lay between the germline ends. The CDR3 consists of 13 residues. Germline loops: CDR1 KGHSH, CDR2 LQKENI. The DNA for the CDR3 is TGTGCCACCAAATCCCAGACAGACTACGAGCAGTACTTC. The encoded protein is CATKSQTDYEQYF.

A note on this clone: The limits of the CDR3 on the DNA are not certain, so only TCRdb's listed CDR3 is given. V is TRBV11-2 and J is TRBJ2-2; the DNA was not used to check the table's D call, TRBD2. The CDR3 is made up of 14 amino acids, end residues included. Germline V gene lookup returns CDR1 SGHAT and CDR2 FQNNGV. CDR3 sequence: CASSLVVTFGELFF.

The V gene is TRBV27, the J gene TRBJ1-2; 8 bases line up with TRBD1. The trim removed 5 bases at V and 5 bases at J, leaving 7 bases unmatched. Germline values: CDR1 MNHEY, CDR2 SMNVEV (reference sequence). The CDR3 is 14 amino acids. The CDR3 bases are TGTGCCAGCAGTAAACAGGGGGTCGATTATGGCTACACCTTC. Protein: CASSKQGVDYGYTF.

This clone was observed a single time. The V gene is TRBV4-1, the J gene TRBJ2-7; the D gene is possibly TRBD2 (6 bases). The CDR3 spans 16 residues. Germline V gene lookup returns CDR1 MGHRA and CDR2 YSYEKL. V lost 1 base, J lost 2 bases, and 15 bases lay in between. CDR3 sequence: CASSQASSDLPYEQYF. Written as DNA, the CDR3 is TGCGCCAGCAGCCAAGCATCTAGCGATCTCCCCTACGAGCAGTACTTC.

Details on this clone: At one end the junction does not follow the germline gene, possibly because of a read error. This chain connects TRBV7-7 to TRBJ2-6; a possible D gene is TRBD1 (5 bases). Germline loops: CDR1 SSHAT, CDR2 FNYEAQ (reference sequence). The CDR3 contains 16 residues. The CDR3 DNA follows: TGTGCTAGCAGTCCAGGACACCTCTCTGGGGCCAACGTCCTGACTTTC. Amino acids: CASSPGHLSGANVLTF.

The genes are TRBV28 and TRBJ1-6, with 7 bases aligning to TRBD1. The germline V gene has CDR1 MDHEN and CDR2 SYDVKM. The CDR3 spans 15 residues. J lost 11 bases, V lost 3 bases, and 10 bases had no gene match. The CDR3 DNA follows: TGTGCCAGCAGTTTGGAGGGGGCCTCAGGAGCACCCCTCCACTTT. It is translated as CASSLEGASGAPLHF.

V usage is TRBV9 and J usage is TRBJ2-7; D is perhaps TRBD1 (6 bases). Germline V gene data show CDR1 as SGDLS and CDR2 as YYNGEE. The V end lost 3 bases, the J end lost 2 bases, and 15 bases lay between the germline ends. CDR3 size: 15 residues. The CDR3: CASSGGTTSTYEQYF. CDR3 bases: TGTGCCAGCAGCGGAGGGACAACCTCTACCTACGAGCAGTACTTC.

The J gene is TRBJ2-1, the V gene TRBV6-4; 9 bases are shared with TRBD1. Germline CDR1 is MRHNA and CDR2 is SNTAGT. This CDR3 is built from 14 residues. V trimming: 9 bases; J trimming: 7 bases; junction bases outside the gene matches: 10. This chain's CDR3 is CASPAGTGKNEQFF. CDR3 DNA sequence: TGTGCCAGTCCCGCCGGGACAGGGAAGAATGAGCAGTTCTTC.

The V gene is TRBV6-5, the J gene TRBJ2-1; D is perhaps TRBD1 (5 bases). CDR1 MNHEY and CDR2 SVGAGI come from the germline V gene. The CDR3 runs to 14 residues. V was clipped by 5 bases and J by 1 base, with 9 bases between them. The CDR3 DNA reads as TGTGCCAGCAGTCCCCAGGGTTCCTACAATGAGCAGTTCTTC. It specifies CASSPQGSYNEQFF.

CDR3 sequence: CASSRDRVETQYF. The CDR3 coding sequence is TGTGCCAGCTCACGGGACAGGGTAGAGACCCAGTACTTC. The V gene is TRBV18, the J gene TRBJ2-5, with 9 bases that match TRBD1. This CDR3 is built from 13 residues. The V gene's germline CDR1 is KGHSH and CDR2 LQKENI. V lost 4 bases to trimming and J lost 4 bases; unmatched junction nucleotides: 1.

The CDR3 DNA reads as TGTGCCAGCAGTTTATCAAGGGGTTGGGAGACCCAGTACTTC. The encoded protein is CASSLSRGWETQYF. The chain has TRBV27 and TRBJ2-5; perhaps TRBD1 as D (5 bases). This CDR3 is built from 14 residues. Germline CDR1 is MNHEY and CDR2 is SMNVEV (reference sequence). V lost 0 bases and J lost 5, with 10 bases in between.

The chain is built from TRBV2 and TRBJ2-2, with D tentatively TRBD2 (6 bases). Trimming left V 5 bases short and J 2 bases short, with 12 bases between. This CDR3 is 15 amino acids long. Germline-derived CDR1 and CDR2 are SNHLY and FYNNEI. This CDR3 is CASSSQGLNTGELFF. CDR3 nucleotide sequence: TGTGCCAGCAGTTCCCAGGGACTTAACACCGGGGAGCTGTTTTTT.

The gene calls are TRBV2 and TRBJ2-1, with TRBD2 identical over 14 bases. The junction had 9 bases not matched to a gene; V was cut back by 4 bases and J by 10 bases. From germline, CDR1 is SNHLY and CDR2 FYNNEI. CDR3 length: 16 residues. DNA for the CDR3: TGTGCCAGCAGTGTTTTCGCGACTAGCGGGGGGGGCGAGCAGTTCTTC. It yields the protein CASSVFATSGGGEQFF. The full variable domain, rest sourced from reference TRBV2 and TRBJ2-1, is EPEVTQTPSHQVTQMGQEVILRCVPISNHLYFYWYRQILGQKVEFLVSFYNNEISEKSEIFDDQFSVERPDGSNFTLKIRSTKLEDSAMYFCASSVFATSGGGEQFFGPGTRLTVL.

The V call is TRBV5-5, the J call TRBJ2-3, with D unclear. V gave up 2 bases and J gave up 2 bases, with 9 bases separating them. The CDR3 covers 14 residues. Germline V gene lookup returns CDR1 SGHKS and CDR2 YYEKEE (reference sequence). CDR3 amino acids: CASSFQDNTDTQYF. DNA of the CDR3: TGTGCCAGCAGCTTTCAGGATAACACAGATACGCAGTATTTT.

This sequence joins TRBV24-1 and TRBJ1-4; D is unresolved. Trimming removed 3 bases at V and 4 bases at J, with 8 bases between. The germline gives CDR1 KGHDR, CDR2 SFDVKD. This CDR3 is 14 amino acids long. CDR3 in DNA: TGTGCCACCAGTGATAGGACTCATAATGAAAAACTGTTTTTT. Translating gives CATSDRTHNEKLFF.

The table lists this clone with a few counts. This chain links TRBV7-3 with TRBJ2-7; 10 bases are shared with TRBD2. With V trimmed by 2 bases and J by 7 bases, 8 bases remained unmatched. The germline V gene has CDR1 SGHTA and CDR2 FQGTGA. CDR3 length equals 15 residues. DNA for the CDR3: TGTGCCAGCAGCTTAGGGCTAGCGGGAGATCGGGAGCAGTACTTC. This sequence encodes CASSLGLAGDREQYF.

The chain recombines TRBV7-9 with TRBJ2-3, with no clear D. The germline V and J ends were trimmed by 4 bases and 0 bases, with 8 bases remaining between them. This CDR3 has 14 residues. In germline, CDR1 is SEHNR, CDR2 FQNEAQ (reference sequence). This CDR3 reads CASSSYGSTDTQYF. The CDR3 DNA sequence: TGTGCCAGCAGCTCCTACGGTAGCACAGATACGCAGTATTTT.

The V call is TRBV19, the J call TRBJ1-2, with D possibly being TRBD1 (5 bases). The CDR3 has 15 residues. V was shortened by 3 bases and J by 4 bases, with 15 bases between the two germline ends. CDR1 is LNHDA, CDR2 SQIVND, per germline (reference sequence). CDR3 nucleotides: TGTGCCAGTAGTATTCGTCGGGGGATTGGCTATGGCTACACCTTC. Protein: CASSIRRGIGYGYTF.

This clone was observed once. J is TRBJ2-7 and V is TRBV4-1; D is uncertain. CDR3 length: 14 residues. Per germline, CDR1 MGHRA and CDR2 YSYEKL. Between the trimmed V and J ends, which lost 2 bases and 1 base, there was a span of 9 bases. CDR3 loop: CASSQSTASYEQYF. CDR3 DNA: TGCGCCAGCAGCCAATCGACTGCATCCTACGAGCAGTACTTC.

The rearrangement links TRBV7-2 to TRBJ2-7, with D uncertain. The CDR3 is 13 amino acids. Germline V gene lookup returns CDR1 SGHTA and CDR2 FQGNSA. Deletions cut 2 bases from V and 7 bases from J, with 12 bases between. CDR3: CASSLYGGDEQYF. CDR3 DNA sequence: TGTGCCAGCAGCTTATACGGCGGAGATGAGCAGTACTTC.